The source of this TCR beta chain is a study of regulatory T cells in long-lasting Graves disease. Indicated time point: newly diagnosed GD, antithyroid drugs for less than 3 months. Making the TCR library involved RNA that had been extracted from PBMCs. The germline gives CDR1 SGHRS, CDR2 YFSETQ. V lost 0 bases to trimming and J lost 7 bases; unmatched junction nucleotides: 11. This CDR3 is 18 amino acids long. Library construction for TCR beta used iRepertoire HTBI primers and Arm-PCR of CDR3 regions. MiXCR, applied by TCRdb to the multiplex PCR reads, yields one record per CDR3 protein. The repertoire holds a few hundred thousand distinct CDR3 sequences, with 16% as singletons. Ten or more counts support this clonotype. These same records also appear under a second study, on T cells in Graves' hyperthyroidism and ophthalmopathy.

This clonotype was obtained from a man aged 35 to 55 with Graves disease. V is TRBV5-1 and J is TRBJ2-4; 12 bases agree with TRBD1. The sample here was peripheral blood mononuclear cells (PBMCs), taken at new diagnosis, from a patient treated with antithyroid drugs. CDR3 in amino acids: CASSLALGGQGAWNIQYF. The CDR3, as DNA: TGCGCCAGCAGCTTGGCCTTGGGGGGACAGGGGGCATGGAACATTCAGTACTTC.